This T cell receptor beta chain originates from a study of T cell responses to AZD1222 COVID-19 vaccine. Notes on the study in general: Reportedly, nearly half the spike-specific TCRs target unmutated variant regions. Seropositive AZD1222 recipients at baseline numbered only five or six. It should be noted that donors were predominantly white British and more often female, and clonal diversity was possibly underestimated. Spike-specific TCRs gained breadth and depth after people received two AZD1222 doses.

CDR3 length: 14 residues. Germline V gene data show CDR1 as SNHLY and CDR2 as FYNNEI. Deletions cut 5 bases from V and 8 bases from J, with 15 bases between. The assay was immunoSEQ multiplex PCR, and TCRdb's table has in-frame clones only and misses some. The table lists roughly 85,000 clones, roughly 87% of them singletons, with around 5.1% in the top ten. Points on this clone: Antigen unknown.

The source of this sequence is an adult in good health. This rearrangement joins TRBV2 to TRBJ1-4; D not certain. Sample: peripheral blood, taken on day 0 of MenACWY control vaccination. CDR3 region: CASSPNPDGEKLFF. CDR3 sequence (DNA): TGTGCCAGCAGTCCGAACCCTGACGGGGAAAAACTGTTTTTT.